These T cell receptor beta chains were read from a single sample in a study of blood T cell repertoires in COVID-19. This table comes from immunoSEQ multiplex PCR, and its TCRdb copy is limited to in-frame clones, with some not included. This sample carries 650,000 to 800,000 clones, about nine tenths of them seen once, and the ten largest clones take 0.2% to 0.3%. Sequencing used peripheral blood. The receptors were gathered from a woman between 18 and 29 years old with acute or convalescent COVID-19. Each CDR3 is given with its conserved first and last residue. Fields, in order: D gene, V gene, clone size, J gene, CDR3 protein, CDR3 DNA. A D gene is named only where the DNA matches it firmly. Some rows mark clone size as missing; the rest say once, few, many or name a class of expanded clone.

d_call: TRBD2; v_call: TRBV5-1; clone_size: NA; j_call: TRBJ2-5; cdr3_aa: CASSSAGVPQETQYF; cdr3_nt: TGCGCCAGCAGTTCCGCGGGGGTCCCGCAAGAGACCCAGTACTTC
d_call: TRBD1; v_call: TRBV5-8; clone_size: NA; j_call: TRBJ1-1; cdr3_aa: CASSPGQLITEAFF; cdr3_nt: TGTGCCAGCAGCCCGGGACAGCTGATCACTGAAGCTTTCTTT
d_call: TRBD1; v_call: TRBV2; clone_size: NA; j_call: TRBJ1-4; cdr3_aa: CASRDDRGATNEKLFF; cdr3_nt: TGTGCCAGCAGGGATGACAGGGGCGCAACTAATGAAAAACTGTTTTTT
d_call: NA; v_call: TRBV7-9; clone_size: NA; j_call: TRBJ2-1; cdr3_aa: CASSFLGLSYNEQFF; cdr3_nt: TGTGCCAGCAGCTTCCTAGGACTCTCCTACAATGAGCAGTTCTTC
d_call: TRBD2; v_call: TRBV6-2/TRBV6-3; clone_size: NA; j_call: TRBJ2-3; cdr3_aa: CASSSLAGGSDTQYF; cdr3_nt: TGTGCCAGCAGTTCACTAGCGGGCGGTTCGGATACGCAGTATTTT
d_call: TRBD2; v_call: TRBV6-5; clone_size: NA; j_call: TRBJ2-1; cdr3_aa: CASSYSYSGGADEQFF; cdr3_nt: TGTGCCAGCAGTTACTCGTATAGCGGGGGGGCTGATGAGCAGTTCTTC
d_call: NA; v_call: TRBV4-1; clone_size: once; j_call: TRBJ2-1; cdr3_aa: CASSRLESYNEQFF; cdr3_nt: TGCGCCAGCAGCCGACTAGAGTCCTACAATGAGCAGTTCTTC
d_call: NA; v_call: TRBV4-1; clone_size: NA; j_call: TRBJ2-7; cdr3_aa: CASSRDSNYEQYF; cdr3_nt: TGCGCCAGCAGCCGGGACTCCAACTACGAGCAGTACTTC
d_call: NA; v_call: TRBV7-2; clone_size: NA; j_call: TRBJ1-1; cdr3_aa: CASSFRALTEAFF; cdr3_nt: TGTGCCAGCAGCTTCAGGGCCCTCACTGAAGCTTTCTTT
d_call: TRBD1; v_call: TRBV24-1; clone_size: once; j_call: TRBJ1-1; cdr3_aa: CATLLTGDTEAFF; cdr3_nt: TGTGCCACCCTTTTAACAGGGGACACTGAAGCTTTCTTT
d_call: NA; v_call: TRBV30; clone_size: NA; j_call: TRBJ1-2; cdr3_aa: CATNPTGRKDGYTF; cdr3_nt: TGTGCCACAAATCCGACAGGCCGAAAGGATGGCTACACCTTC
d_call: NA; v_call: TRBV15; clone_size: NA; j_call: TRBJ1-4; cdr3_aa: CATSRDRHYEKLFF; cdr3_nt: TGTGCCACCAGCAGAGATCGACATTACGAAAAACTGTTTTTT
d_call: NA; v_call: TRBV2; clone_size: NA; j_call: TRBJ2-3; cdr3_aa: CASKTPYRTDTQYF; cdr3_nt: TGTGCCAGCAAAACCCCCTATCGGACAGATACGCAGTATTTT
d_call: TRBD1; v_call: TRBV2; clone_size: NA; j_call: TRBJ1-4; cdr3_aa: CACHEGQGPNEKLFF; cdr3_nt: TGTGCCTGTCATGAGGGACAGGGTCCTAATGAAAAACTGTTTTTT
d_call: NA; v_call: TRBV30; clone_size: once; j_call: TRBJ2-2; cdr3_aa: CAWSPSYTGELFF; cdr3_nt: TGTGCCTGGAGCCCTTCTTACACCGGGGAGCTGTTTTTT
d_call: NA; v_call: TRBV5-6; clone_size: NA; j_call: TRBJ2-3; cdr3_aa: CASSLLLSPRSQYF; cdr3_nt: TGTGCCAGCAGCTTGCTCCTTAGCCCTCGGTCGCAGTATTTT
d_call: TRBD1; v_call: TRBV11-1; clone_size: NA; j_call: TRBJ2-5; cdr3_aa: CASSFGTGAQETQYF; cdr3_nt: TGTGCCAGCAGCTTTGGGACAGGGGCGCAAGAGACCCAGTACTTC
d_call: TRBD2; v_call: TRBV19; clone_size: NA; j_call: TRBJ2-4; cdr3_aa: CASRGGEMTKNIQYF; cdr3_nt: TGTGCCAGTAGGGGAGGGGAGATGACCAAAAACATTCAGTACTTC
d_call: NA; v_call: TRBV11-2; clone_size: NA; j_call: TRBJ1-4; cdr3_aa: CASSPLITYATNEKLFF; cdr3_nt: TGTGCCAGCAGCCCGCTGATTACATACGCAACTAATGAAAAACTGTTTTTT
d_call: TRBD1; v_call: TRBV10-3; clone_size: NA; j_call: TRBJ2-7; cdr3_aa: CAISESIGTGATYEQYF; cdr3_nt: TGTGCCATCAGTGAGTCCATCGGGACAGGGGCGACCTACGAGCAGTACTTC
d_call: TRBD1; v_call: TRBV5-1; clone_size: NA; j_call: TRBJ1-6; cdr3_aa: CASSRQNRGSYNSPLHF; cdr3_nt: TGCGCCAGCAGCCGACAGAACAGGGGATCCTATAATTCACCCCTCCACTTT
d_call: NA; v_call: TRBV18; clone_size: NA; j_call: TRBJ2-1; cdr3_aa: CASSPELGGPYNEQFF; cdr3_nt: TGTGCCAGCTCACCCGAGTTGGGGGGGCCCTACAATGAGCAGTTCTTC
d_call: TRBD1; v_call: TRBV7-9; clone_size: once; j_call: TRBJ1-4; cdr3_aa: CASSLDAGGRATNEKLFF; cdr3_nt: TGTGCCAGCAGCTTAGATGCAGGGGGCCGAGCAACTAATGAAAAACTGTTTTTT
d_call: NA; v_call: TRBV27; clone_size: NA; j_call: TRBJ2-7; cdr3_aa: CASSLWGRTYEQYF; cdr3_nt: TGTGCCAGCAGTTTATGGGGGCGAACCTACGAGCAGTACTTC
d_call: NA; v_call: TRBV11-2; clone_size: NA; j_call: TRBJ2-7; cdr3_aa: CASSPQGTYEQYF; cdr3_nt: TGTGCCAGCAGCCCTCAGGGAACCTACGAGCAGTACTTC
d_call: NA; v_call: TRBV7-9; clone_size: NA; j_call: TRBJ1-1; cdr3_aa: CASSLGRGENTEAFF; cdr3_nt: TGTGCCAGCAGCTTGGGTAGAGGAGAGAACACTGAAGCTTTCTTT
d_call: NA; v_call: TRBV6-5; clone_size: once; j_call: TRBJ2-7; cdr3_aa: CASNSYEQYF; cdr3_nt: TGTGCCAGCAACAGCTACGAGCAGTACTTC
d_call: NA; v_call: TRBV25-1; clone_size: NA; j_call: TRBJ2-6; cdr3_aa: CASSEEGVMGANVLTF; cdr3_nt: TGTGCCAGCAGTGAAGAAGGAGTTATGGGGGCCAACGTCCTGACTTTC
d_call: NA; v_call: TRBV5-1; clone_size: NA; j_call: TRBJ1-5; cdr3_aa: CASSPPLTDLTDQPQHF; cdr3_nt: TGCGCCAGCAGCCCCCCACTGACAGATTTAACCGATCAGCCCCAGCATTTT
d_call: NA; v_call: TRBV7-9; clone_size: NA; j_call: TRBJ1-1; cdr3_aa: CASSLATYEAFF; cdr3_nt: TGTGCCAGCAGCTTAGCCACTTACGAAGCTTTCTTT
d_call: TRBD2; v_call: TRBV5-4; clone_size: NA; j_call: TRBJ2-2; cdr3_aa: CASSFWTSGGANTGELFF; cdr3_nt: TGTGCCAGCAGCTTCTGGACTAGCGGGGGGGCGAACACCGGGGAGCTGTTTTTT
d_call: NA; v_call: TRBV4-1; clone_size: NA; j_call: TRBJ2-7; cdr3_aa: CASSQERSNFYEQYF; cdr3_nt: TGCGCCAGCAGCCAAGAACGAAGTAACTTCTACGAGCAGTACTTC
d_call: NA; v_call: TRBV4-1; clone_size: NA; j_call: TRBJ1-6; cdr3_aa: CASSLSGRVTSNSPLHF; cdr3_nt: TGCGCCAGCAGCCTTAGTGGGAGGGTGACGAGTAATTCACCCCTCCACTTT
d_call: NA; v_call: TRBV4-1; clone_size: NA; j_call: TRBJ1-2; cdr3_aa: CASSPIGERSVRGYTF; cdr3_nt: TGCGCCAGCAGCCCGATCGGGGAGAGATCCGTACGGGGCTACACCTTC
d_call: TRBD1; v_call: TRBV6-5; clone_size: few; j_call: TRBJ1-4; cdr3_aa: CASSTIQGSNEKLFF; cdr3_nt: TGTGCCAGCAGTACAATACAGGGGTCTAATGAAAAACTGTTTTTT
d_call: TRBD2; v_call: TRBV5-4; clone_size: once; j_call: TRBJ2-1; cdr3_aa: CASSQAGGTQFF; cdr3_nt: TGTGCCAGCAGCCAGGCGGGGGGGACTCAGTTCTTC
d_call: NA; v_call: TRBV6-4; clone_size: NA; j_call: TRBJ1-1; cdr3_aa: CASRTTGNAEAFF; cdr3_nt: TGTGCCAGCAGAACTACAGGGAACGCTGAAGCTTTCTTT
d_call: NA; v_call: TRBV6-4; clone_size: NA; j_call: TRBJ1-1; cdr3_aa: CASSASSYRSTEAFF; cdr3_nt: TGTGCCAGCAGTGCCTCCTCTTACAGGTCCACTGAAGCTTTCTTT
d_call: NA; v_call: TRBV11-3; clone_size: NA; j_call: TRBJ2-5; cdr3_aa: CASSASSGQETQYF; cdr3_nt: TGTGCCAGCAGCGCCTCCAGCGGCCAAGAGACCCAGTACTTC
d_call: NA; v_call: TRBV7-2; clone_size: NA; j_call: TRBJ1-2; cdr3_aa: CASSTGGGYGYTF; cdr3_nt: TGTGCCAGCAGCACCGGGGGGGGATATGGCTACACCTTC
d_call: NA; v_call: TRBV15; clone_size: NA; j_call: TRBJ1-2; cdr3_aa: CATSRDNRRVSGYTF; cdr3_nt: TGTGCCACCAGCAGAGATAATCGGAGGGTGAGTGGCTACACCTTC
d_call: TRBD1; v_call: TRBV19; clone_size: once; j_call: TRBJ2-7; cdr3_aa: CASRTDRGTIYEQYF; cdr3_nt: TGTGCCAGTAGGACGGACAGGGGTACTATCTACGAGCAGTACTTC
d_call: NA; v_call: TRBV4-1; clone_size: NA; j_call: TRBJ2-7; cdr3_aa: CASSHAPGGEQYF; cdr3_nt: TGCGCCAGCAGCCACGCCCCCGGGGGCGAGCAGTACTTC
d_call: TRBD1; v_call: TRBV3-1/TRBV3-2; clone_size: NA; j_call: TRBJ2-7; cdr3_aa: CASSPTGGRYEQYF; cdr3_nt: TGTGCCAGCAGCCCGACAGGGGGCCGCTACGAGCAGTACTTC
d_call: TRBD1; v_call: TRBV5-1; clone_size: NA; j_call: TRBJ1-2; cdr3_aa: CASSSIPQGAGYGYTF; cdr3_nt: TGCGCCAGCAGCTCCATCCCTCAGGGGGCGGGCTATGGCTACACCTTC
d_call: TRBD2; v_call: TRBV5-6; clone_size: NA; j_call: TRBJ2-5; cdr3_aa: CASSPSGGYAQETQYF; cdr3_nt: TGTGCCAGCAGCCCTAGCGGGGGGTATGCCCAAGAGACCCAGTACTTC
d_call: TRBD1; v_call: TRBV6-5; clone_size: NA; j_call: TRBJ1-5; cdr3_aa: CASSRGTDSNQPQHF; cdr3_nt: TGTGCCAGCAGCCGCGGGACAGATAGCAATCAGCCCCAGCATTTT
d_call: NA; v_call: TRBV4-3; clone_size: NA; j_call: TRBJ2-1; cdr3_aa: CASSQVADSYNEQFF; cdr3_nt: TGCGCCAGCAGCCAAGTAGCGGACTCCTACAATGAGCAGTTCTTC
d_call: TRBD1; v_call: TRBV6-5; clone_size: once; j_call: TRBJ2-5; cdr3_aa: CASSPGGWETQYF; cdr3_nt: TGTGCCAGCAGTCCAGGGGGCTGGGAGACCCAGTACTTC